This T cell receptor (beta chain) was profiled in a study of blood T cell repertoires in COVID-19. Study at large: T cells, B-cell-depleted T cells, or PBMCs provided the cDNA or gDNA that served as material.

Participants had their cohort set by participant-reported clinical history. Here immunoSEQ multiplex PCR was the method, and the copy in TCRdb shows in-frame clones only, minus some. The table has about 280,000 clones, around nine tenths seen once. With 3 bases clipped from V and 7 bases from J, the junction kept 6 bases outside the gene matches. CDR3 length equals 14 residues. The germline V gene encodes CDR1 SGHNT and CDR2 YYREEE (reference sequence). The chain combines TRBV5-4 with TRBJ2-1; 8 nucleotides agree with TRBD2. Material for sequencing was PBMCs or T cells enriched from blood (not recorded which). This receptor was obtained from a woman aged 55-70 years in a cohort exposed to, infected with or recovered from COVID-19 (not recorded which). The CDR3 region has the DNA TGTGCCAGCAGCTCCGGGGGGGGGAGTAATGAGCAGTTCTTC. Protein product: CASSSGGGSNEQFF.